Listed below are T cell receptor beta chains from one sample, sequenced in a study of beta chain features in type 1 diabetes. Produced via immunoSEQ multiplex PCR; TCRdb's table is partial and in-frame only. The sample includes more than 50,000 clones, around three fifths of them seen just once. The sequencing sample was made of Tregs from blood. The receptors were gathered from a young woman in good health. Both conserved end residues are part of each CDR3. The D gene is left open where the match is weak. Some rows have no size entry. The others give once, few or many, or a class for an expanded clone.

J | V | size | D | DNA | CDR3
TRBJ2-1 | TRBV7-9 | NA | TRBD2 | TGTGCCAGCAGCTTACTCCGAGGGGTTAGCGGGGAAGGCGATGAGCAGTTCTTC | CASSLLRGVSGEGDEQFF
TRBJ2-7 | TRBV7-9 | NA | NA | TGTGCCAGCAGCTTTACGGGGGTCGAGCAGTACTTC | CASSFTGVEQYF
TRBJ2-1 | TRBV7-9 | NA | TRBD1 | TGTGCCAGCAGCTTAGCCTCTAGATCGCTAGGGGGCGATGAGCAGTTCTTC | CASSLASRSLGGDEQFF
TRBJ1-1 | TRBV29-1 | NA | NA | TGCAGCGTTGAGTTCGTTCGTGCTTTCTTT | CSVEFVRAFF
TRBJ2-7 | TRBV7-2 | once | NA | TGTGCCAGCAGCTTAGGGTTGCGGGGGCACGAGCAGTACTTC | CASSLGLRGHEQYF
TRBJ1-4 | TRBV7-2 | few | NA | TGTGCCAGCAGCAGGAGGAGGGGCGCTAATGAAAAACTGTTTTTT | CASSRRRGANEKLFF
TRBJ2-7 | TRBV4-1 | few | TRBD2 | TGCGCCAGCAGCCAAGAACCGGGACTAGACGACGAGCAGTACTTC | CASSQEPGLDDEQYF
TRBJ1-4 | TRBV5-1 | NA | NA | TGCGCCAGCATGATTGGAGGGTGGAGTGACGAAAAACTGTTTTTT | CASMIGGWSDEKLFF
TRBJ2-7 | TRBV5-1 | NA | NA | TGCGCCAGCAGCTTAGGGGGCGAGCAGTACTTC | CASSLGGEQYF
TRBJ2-5 | TRBV4-1 | NA | TRBD2 | TGCGCCAGCAGCCCCCACCGGACTAGCGGGAGTACACGAGAGACCCAGTACTTC | CASSPHRTSGSTRETQYF
TRBJ2-7 | TRBV5-1 | once | NA | TGCGCCAGCAGCTCCTCCCTAGGGGGGGGGTTATCCTACGAGCAGTACTTC | CASSSSLGGGLSYEQYF
TRBJ1-1 | TRBV18 | once | TRBD1 | TGTGCCAGCTCACCTCCGAGGACAGGGGTCATGAACACTGAAGCTTTCTTT | CASSPPRTGVMNTEAFF
TRBJ1-1 | TRBV7-6 | NA | NA | TGTGCCAGCAGCTTAATACCCTCGGGGAACACTGAAGCTTTCTTT | CASSLIPSGNTEAFF
TRBJ1-1 | TRBV7-9 | NA | TRBD1 | TGTGCCAGCAGCTATACGGACAGGGGGCGGGTTGAAGCTTTCTTT | CASSYTDRGRVEAFF
TRBJ2-5 | TRBV12-5 | NA | TRBD1 | TGTGCTAGTGGTTCGGGGACAGGAGTAAGAGAGACCCAGTACTTC | CASGSGTGVRETQYF
TRBJ2-7 | TRBV5-1 | NA | NA | TGCGCCAGCAGCTTGGCCGTAGGACAGTTCTCCTACGAGCAGTACTTC | CASSLAVGQFSYEQYF
TRBJ2-3 | TRBV4-3 | medium-sized | TRBD2 | TGCGCCAGCAGCCCTAAATGGGTAGCGGGGGTAAAGGATACGCAGTATTTT | CASSPKWVAGVKDTQYF
TRBJ1-1 | TRBV19 | NA | TRBD1 | TGTGCCAGTAGTAAAGGACAGGTAAACACTGAAGCTTTCTTT | CASSKGQVNTEAFF
TRBJ1-1 | TRBV6-5 | once | NA | TGTGCCAGCAGTTACTCAGGGCGGGGCACTGAAGCCTTCTTT | CASSYSGRGTEAFF
TRBJ2-1 | TRBV4-1 | NA | TRBD2 | TGCGCCAGCAGCCCAGGAGGAAGCGGGAGATACAATGAGCAGTTCTTC | CASSPGGSGRYNEQFF
TRBJ2-5 | TRBV19 | NA | TRBD1 | TGTGCCAGTAGCAATACCGGGACAGGGGGCGCAGAGACCCAGTACTTC | CASSNTGTGGAETQYF
TRBJ1-1 | TRBV4-1 | NA | NA | TGCGCCAGCAGCCAAATACAGAGGAACACTGAAGCTTTCTTT | CASSQIQRNTEAFF
TRBJ1-5 | TRBV18 | NA | NA | TGTGCCAGCTCACCGAGTAATAGCAATCAGCCCCAGCATTTT | CASSPSNSNQPQHF